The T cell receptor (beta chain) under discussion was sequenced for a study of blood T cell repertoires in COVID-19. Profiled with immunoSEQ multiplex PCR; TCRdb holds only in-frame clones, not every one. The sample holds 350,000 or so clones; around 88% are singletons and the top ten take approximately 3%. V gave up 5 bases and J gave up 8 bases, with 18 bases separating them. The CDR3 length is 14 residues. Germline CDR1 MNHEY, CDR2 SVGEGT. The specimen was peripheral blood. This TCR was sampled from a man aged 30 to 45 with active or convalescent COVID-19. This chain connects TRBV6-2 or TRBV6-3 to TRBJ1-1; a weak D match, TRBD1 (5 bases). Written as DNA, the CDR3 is TGTGCCAGCAGTCAAGGCAGGGAGGTCGCCGAAGCTTTCTTT. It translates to CASSQGREVAEAFF.